Sequencing of this T cell receptor (beta chain) was carried out in a study of patients and donors after allogeneic stem cell transplantation. Germline values: CDR1 PRHDT, CDR2 FYEKMQ (reference sequence). CDR3 length: 14 residues. The V end lost 4 bases, the J end lost 1 base, and 10 bases lay between the germline ends. TCRdb passed the RT-PCR reads through MiXCR, listing each CDR3 protein once. The sample consists of about 960,000 distinct CDR3 sequences, roughly 18% of them appearing once. This receptor was taken from a human donor who was either an allogeneic HSCT recipient or a stem cell or donor lymphocyte infusion donor (not recorded which). It is not recorded whose cells these are; they may come from a transplant donor. Specimen: blood, either unsorted or a sorted T cell fraction (not recorded which). V and J are TRBV13 and TRBJ2-5; D is ambiguous. The CDR3, as DNA: TGTGCCAGCAGCTATGGAAAGGTCCAAGAGACCCAGTACTTC. Its translation is CASSYGKVQETQYF.